Ten or more counts support the clone carrying this TCR beta chain. The CDR3 is 14 residues long. The V segment lost 7 bases and the J segment 0 bases; nucleotides outside the gene matches: 2. This entry is derived from a study of blood T cells in healthy people across ages. Primed by a sample-barcoded 5' primer and a J-beta primer mix, a second PCR proceeded for 7 to 11 cycles. One entry per CDR3 protein, called by TCRdb with MiXCR from the 5' RACE reads. This sample has around 1,000,000 distinct CDR3 sequences, with 30% to 40% found just once. This clonotype was obtained from a man aged 18 to 29 in good health. The V gene is TRBV12-3 or TRBV12-4, the J gene TRBJ2-3; 9 bases fit TRBD2. The sample consisted of blood. The CDR3 region is CASNLAGSTDTQYF. DNA for the CDR3: TGTGCCAGCAACCTAGCGGGGAGCACAGATACGCAGTATTTT.